Included here is one T cell receptor (beta chain) sequence, with context. In the study's own analysis: Amplification from reference gene primers served as the basis for estimated nucleated cell counts. Sequencing was performed with immunoSEQ multiplex PCR; in TCRdb, only in-frame clones are kept and a portion is missing. V and J calls and clone size are given by that table; D and trimming were obtained from the DNA. The sample has 400,000 to 500,000 clones; roughly 88% are singletons. These data come from a study of blood T cell repertoires in COVID-19. Whole-study context: T cells, B-cell-depleted T cells, or PBMCs provided the cDNA or gDNA that served as material.

Trimming shortened V by 3 bases and J by 5 bases, and 12 bases separated the two germline ends. Germline loops: CDR1 LNHDA, CDR2 SQIVND (reference sequence). The CDR3 loop spans 14 amino acids. The chain uses TRBV19 and TRBJ2-3; the D gene is possibly TRBD1 (6 bases). Material: peripheral blood. This TCR was sampled from a woman aged 30 to 39 with active or convalescent COVID-19. CDR3 bases: TGTGCCAGTAGTATCCAACCAGGGGTAGATACGCAGTATTTT. It specifies CASSIQPGVDTQYF.